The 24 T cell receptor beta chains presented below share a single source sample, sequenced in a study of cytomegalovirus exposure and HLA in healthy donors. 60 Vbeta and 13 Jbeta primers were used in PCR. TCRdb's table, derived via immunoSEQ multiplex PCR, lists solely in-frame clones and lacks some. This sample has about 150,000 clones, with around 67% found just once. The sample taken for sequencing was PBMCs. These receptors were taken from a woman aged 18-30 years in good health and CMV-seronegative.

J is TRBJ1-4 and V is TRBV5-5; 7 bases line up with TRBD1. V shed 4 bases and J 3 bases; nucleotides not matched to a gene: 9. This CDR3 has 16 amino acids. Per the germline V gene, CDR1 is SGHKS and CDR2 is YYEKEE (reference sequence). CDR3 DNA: TGTGCCAGCAGCAGTACTACAGGGGAGGCTAATGAAAAACTGTTTTTT. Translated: CASSSTTGEANEKLFF.

CDR3: CASSTWDRLIEAFF. As DNA, the CDR3 is TGTGCCAGCAGCACGTGGGACAGGTTGATTGAAGCTTTCTTT. V is TRBV21-1 and J is TRBJ1-1; the table's D call of TRBD1 was not tested on the DNA. TRBV21-1 is deemed a pseudogene. The length of the CDR3 is 14 residues.

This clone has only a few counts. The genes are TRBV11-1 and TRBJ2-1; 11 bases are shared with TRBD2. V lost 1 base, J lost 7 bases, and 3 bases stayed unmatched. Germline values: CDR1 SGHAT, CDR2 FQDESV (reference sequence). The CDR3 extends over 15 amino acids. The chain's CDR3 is CASSLVAGGRNEQFF. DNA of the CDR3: TGTGCCAGCAGCTTAGTAGCGGGGGGGCGAAATGAGCAGTTCTTC.

The CDR3 DNA reads TGTGCCAGCAGCGTAGATGCCTACTCCTACGAGCAGTACTTC. This sequence encodes CASSVDAYSYEQYF. The rearrangement joins TRBV9 to TRBJ2-7, with no clear D. The V and J ends lost 0 bases and 0 bases respectively, with 7 bases between them. The length of the CDR3 is 14 residues. From germline, CDR1 is SGDLS and CDR2 YYNGEE.

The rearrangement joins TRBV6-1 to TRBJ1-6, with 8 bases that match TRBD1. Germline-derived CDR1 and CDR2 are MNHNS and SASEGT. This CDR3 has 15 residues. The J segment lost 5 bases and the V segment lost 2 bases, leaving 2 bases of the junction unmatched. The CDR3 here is CASSELDRDNSPLHF. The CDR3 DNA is TGTGCCAGCAGTGAATTGGACAGGGATAATTCACCCCTCCACTTT.

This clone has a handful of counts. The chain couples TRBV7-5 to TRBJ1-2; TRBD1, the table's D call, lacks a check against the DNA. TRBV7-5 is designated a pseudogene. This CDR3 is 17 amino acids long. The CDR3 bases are TGTGTCAGAAGCTCCCGACAGGGTGCCCTAATCAACTATGGCTACACCTTC. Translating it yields CVRSSRQGALINYGYTF.

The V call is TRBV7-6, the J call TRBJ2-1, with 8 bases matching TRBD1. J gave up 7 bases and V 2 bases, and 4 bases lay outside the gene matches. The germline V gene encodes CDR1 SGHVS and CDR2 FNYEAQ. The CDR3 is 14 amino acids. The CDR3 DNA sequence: TGTGCCAGCAGCTTAACGGACAGGGAAAATGAGCAGTTCTTC. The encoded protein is CASSLTDRENEQFF.

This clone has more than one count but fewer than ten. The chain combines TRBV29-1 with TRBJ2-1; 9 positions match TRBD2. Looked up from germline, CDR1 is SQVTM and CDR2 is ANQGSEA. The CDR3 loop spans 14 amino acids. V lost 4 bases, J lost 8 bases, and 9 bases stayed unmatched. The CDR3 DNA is TGCAGCGTTGTTAGCGGGGGCCATCCGGATGAGCAGTTCTTC. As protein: CSVVSGGHPDEQFF.

DNA for the CDR3: TGTGCCAGCAGTCGACAGGATGGGAATGAAAAACTGTTTTTT. Translated, it gives CASSRQDGNEKLFF. V gene TRBV28 combines with J gene TRBJ1-4; tentative D call: TRBD1 (6 bases). The CDR3 length is 14 residues. The germline V and J ends were trimmed by 5 bases and 5 bases, with 12 bases remaining between them. Germline V CDR1 and CDR2: MDHEN, SYDVKM.

This CDR3 is CASSSREGGLFGQPQHF. In nucleotides, the CDR3 is TGTGCCAGCTCATCCCGGGAGGGAGGATTGTTCGGTCAGCCCCAGCATTTT. This chain connects TRBV18 to TRBJ1-5, with D hard to call. Trimming removed 5 bases at V and 6 bases at J, with 23 bases between. The CDR3 is 17 amino acids. CDR1 is KGHSH and CDR2 is LQKENI in the germline V gene. Supplemented by reference TRBV18 and TRBJ1-5, the full variable domain reads NAGVMQNPRHLVRRRGQEARLRCSPMKGHSHVYWYRQLPEEGLKFMVYLQKENIIDESGMPKERFSAEFPKEGPSILRIQQVVRGDSAAYFCASSSREGGLFGQPQHFGDGTRLSIL.

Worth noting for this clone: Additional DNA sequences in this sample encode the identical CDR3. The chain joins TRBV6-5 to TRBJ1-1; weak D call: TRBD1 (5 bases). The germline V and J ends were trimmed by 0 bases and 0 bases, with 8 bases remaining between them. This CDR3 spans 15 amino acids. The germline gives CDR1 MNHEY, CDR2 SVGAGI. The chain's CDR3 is CASSYSGQMNTEAFF. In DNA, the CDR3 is TGTGCCAGCAGTTACTCGGGGCAGATGAACACTGAAGCTTTCTTT.

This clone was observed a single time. This CDR3 reads CASTPAGTYNEQFF. The CDR3 DNA sequence: TGTGCCAGCACCCCGGCGGGCACCTACAATGAGCAGTTCTTC. V usage is TRBV6-1 and J usage is TRBJ2-1; D may be TRBD2 (5 bases). CDR1 is MNHNS, CDR2 SASEGT, per germline. V was cut by 7 bases and J by 2 bases, with 12 bases left in between. This CDR3 has 14 residues.

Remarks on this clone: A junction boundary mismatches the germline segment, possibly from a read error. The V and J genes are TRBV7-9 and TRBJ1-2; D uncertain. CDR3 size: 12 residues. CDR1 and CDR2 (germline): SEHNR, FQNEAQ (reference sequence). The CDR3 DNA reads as TGTTCCAGCAGCCATCAGAACTATGGCTACACCTTC. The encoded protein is CSSSHQNYGYTF.

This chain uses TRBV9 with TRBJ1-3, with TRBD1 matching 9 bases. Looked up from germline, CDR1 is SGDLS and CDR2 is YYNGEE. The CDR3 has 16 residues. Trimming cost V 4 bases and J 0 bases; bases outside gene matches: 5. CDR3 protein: CASSTRQGDSGNTIYF. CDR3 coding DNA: TGTGCCAGCAGCACCCGACAGGGGGACTCTGGAAACACCATATATTTT.

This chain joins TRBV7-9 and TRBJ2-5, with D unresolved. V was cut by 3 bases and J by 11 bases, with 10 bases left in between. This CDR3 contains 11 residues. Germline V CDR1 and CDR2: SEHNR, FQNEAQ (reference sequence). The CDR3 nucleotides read TGTGCCAGCAGCTTCGACATAGAGCAGTACTTC. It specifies CASSFDIEQYF.

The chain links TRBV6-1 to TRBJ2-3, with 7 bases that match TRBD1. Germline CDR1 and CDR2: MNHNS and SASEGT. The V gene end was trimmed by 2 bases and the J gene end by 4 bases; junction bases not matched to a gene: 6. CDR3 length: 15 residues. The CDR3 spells CASSESGGTSDTQYF. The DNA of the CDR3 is TGTGCCAGCAGTGAATCAGGGGGAACATCAGATACGCAGTATTTT.

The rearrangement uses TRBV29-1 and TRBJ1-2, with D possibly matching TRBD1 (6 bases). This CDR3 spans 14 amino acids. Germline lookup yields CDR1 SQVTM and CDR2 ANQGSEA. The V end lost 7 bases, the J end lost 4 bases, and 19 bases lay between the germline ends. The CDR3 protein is CSAAQGTTTYGYTF. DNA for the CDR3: TGCAGCGCTGCACAGGGAACCACTACCTATGGCTACACCTTC.

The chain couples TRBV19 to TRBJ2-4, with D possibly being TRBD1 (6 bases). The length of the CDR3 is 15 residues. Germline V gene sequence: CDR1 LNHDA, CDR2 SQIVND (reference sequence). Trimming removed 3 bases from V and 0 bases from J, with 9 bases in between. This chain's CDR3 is CASSITGIAKNIQYF. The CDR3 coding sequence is TGTGCCAGTAGTATTACAGGGATAGCCAAAAACATTCAGTACTTC.

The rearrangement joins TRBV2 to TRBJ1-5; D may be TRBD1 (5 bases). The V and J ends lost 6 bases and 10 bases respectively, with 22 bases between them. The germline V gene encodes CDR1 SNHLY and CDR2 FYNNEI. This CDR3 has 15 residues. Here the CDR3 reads CASSAGPLEGYPQHF. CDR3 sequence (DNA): TGTGCCAGCAGCGCGGGACCCTTGGAAGGGTACCCCCAGCATTTT.

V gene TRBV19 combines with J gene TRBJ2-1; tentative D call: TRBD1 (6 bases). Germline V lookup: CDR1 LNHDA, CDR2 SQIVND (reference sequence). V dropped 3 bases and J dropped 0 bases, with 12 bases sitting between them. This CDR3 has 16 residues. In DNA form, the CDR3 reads TGTGCCAGTAGTATTCGTTCAGGGGCCTCCTACAATGAGCAGTTCTTC. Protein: CASSIRSGASYNEQFF.

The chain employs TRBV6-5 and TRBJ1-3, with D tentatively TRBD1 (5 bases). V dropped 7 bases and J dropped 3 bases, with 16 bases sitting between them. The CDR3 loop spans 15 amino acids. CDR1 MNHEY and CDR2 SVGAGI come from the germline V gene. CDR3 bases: TGTGCCAGCACGCGGGGACGCTTTGATGGAAACACCATATATTTT. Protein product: CASTRGRFDGNTIYF.

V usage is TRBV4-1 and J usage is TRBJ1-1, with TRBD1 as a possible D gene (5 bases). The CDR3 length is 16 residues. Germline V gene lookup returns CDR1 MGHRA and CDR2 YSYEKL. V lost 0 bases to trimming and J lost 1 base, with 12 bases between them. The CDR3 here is CASSQEGAGRNTEAFF. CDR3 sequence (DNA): TGCGCCAGCAGCCAAGAAGGCGCAGGGCGGAACACTGAAGCTTTCTTT.

CDR3 nucleotides: TGCAGTGCTCCCCAGGCAGATACGCAGTATTTT. Its translation is CSAPQADTQYF. The genes are TRBV20-1 and TRBJ2-3; D is uncertain. V lost 5 bases to trimming and J lost 4 bases, with 7 bases between them. Germline V gives CDR1 DFQATT, CDR2 SNEGSKA (reference sequence). CDR3 length equals 11 residues.

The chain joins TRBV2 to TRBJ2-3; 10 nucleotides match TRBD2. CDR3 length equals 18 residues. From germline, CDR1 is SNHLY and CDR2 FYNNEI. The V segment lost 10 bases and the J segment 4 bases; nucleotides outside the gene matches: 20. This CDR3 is CATKQGTSALRQSDTQYF. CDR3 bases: TGTGCCACCAAACAAGGGACTAGCGCCCTACGACAGTCAGATACGCAGTATTTT.